Listed here is a single T cell receptor (beta chain). This specimen comes from a study of blood T cell repertoires in COVID-19. The overall study: The samples span acute and convalescent COVID-19 from the United States, Italy and Spain. The analysed material was cDNA or gDNA that came from T cells, B-cell-depleted T cells, or PBMCs.

Assay used: immunoSEQ multiplex PCR; TCRdb lists only in-frame clones, some missing. The repertoire holds a few hundred thousand clones, with around 84% as singletons. Sequenced material: peripheral blood. The sequence was obtained from a middle-aged woman who had recovered from COVID-19.

The CDR3 region is CANPTMDRGNQPQHF. The CDR3, as DNA: TGTGCCAACCCTACTATGGACAGAGGCAATCAGCCCCAGCATTTT. V is TRBV6-5 and J is TRBJ1-5, with a weak D call TRBD1 (6 bases). This CDR3 has 15 amino acids. Per germline, CDR1 MNHEY and CDR2 SVGAGI. Trimming removed 10 bases at V and 2 bases at J, with 18 bases between.